A selection of T cell receptor beta chains follows, all from one sample in a study of cytomegalovirus exposure and HLA in healthy donors. Generated by immunoSEQ multiplex PCR, the TCRdb table keeps only in-frame clones and is missing some. The sample has about 130,000 clones; 60% to 85% are singletons. Sequenced: PBMCs. All receptors derive from a human donor in good health. The CDR3 runs from the conserved cysteine through the conserved F or W. The D gene is left open where the match is weak. Clone size is shown for a subset of rows, as once, few, many or a class of expanded clone.

>-|TRBD1|TRBJ1-2|TRBV7-2
TGTGCCAGCAGCTTAGAGACAGGGACAGACTATGGCTACACCTTC
CASSLETGTDYGYTF
>-|TRBD2|TRBJ2-3|TRBV27
TGTGCCAGCAGTTTACGGGGGGCAGATACGCAGTATTTT
CASSLRGADTQYF
>once|TRBD2|TRBJ2-7|TRBV6-6
TGTGCCAGCAGTCTAGCGGGGCGTTCCTACGAGCAGTACTTC
CASSLAGRSYEQYF
>-|TRBD1|TRBJ1-2|TRBV28
TGTGCCAGCAGTTTAGAGACAGGGAGCCCACCTAACTATGGCTACACCTTC
CASSLETGSPPNYGYTF
>-|TRBD1|TRBJ2-1|TRBV4-2
TGTGCCAGCAGCCAAGTTCAGGGACAGGGTTACGGGCAGTTCTTC
CASSQVQGQGYGQFF
>-|-|TRBJ1-3|TRBV7-8
TGTGCCAGCAGCTTAGCGCGGACACTCTCTGGAAACACCATATATTTT
CASSLARTLSGNTIYF
>-|-|TRBJ2-3|TRBV5-3
TGTGCCAGCAGCCATAAACTAGAAGCAGATACGCAGTATTTT
CASSHKLEADTQYF
>-|-|TRBJ2-7|TRBV4-2
TGTGCCAGCAGCTTGGGGGGACGGAGCTACGAGCAGTACTTC
CASSLGGRSYEQYF
>-|-|TRBJ1-6|TRBV7-2
TGTGCCAGCAGGTATAACCGGGGGACGGATCTCCTCCACTTT
CASRYNRGTDLLHF
>-|TRBD1|TRBJ2-1|TRBV5-1
TGCGCCAGCAGCCCGCCGGGACAGTACAATGAGCAGTTCTTC
CASSPPGQYNEQFF
>-|TRBD1|TRBJ1-1|TRBV7-3
TGTGCCAGCAGCTCAGGGGGTTCGATCACTGAAGCTTTCTTT
CASSSGGSITEAFF
>-|-|TRBJ1-5|TRBV28
TGTGCCAGCCAGGGGAATCAGCCCCAGCATTTT
CASQGNQPQHF
>-|-|TRBJ1-1|TRBV9
TGTGCCAGCAGCAGGGACATGATAAGCTTCGGGACTGAAGCTTTCTTT
CASSRDMISFGTEAFF
>-|-|TRBJ2-3|TRBV11-2
TGTGCCAGCCGTACAGGTTTAGGTACAGATACGCAGTATTTT
CASRTGLGTDTQYF
>-|-|TRBJ2-6|TRBV14
TGTGCCAGCAGCCAAGTCTTCGGGACAGGGGCCAACGTCCTGACTTTC
CASSQVFGTGANVLTF
>-|TRBD1|TRBJ1-2|TRBV7-9
TGTGCCAGCACCCAACAAGACAGGGGCTATGGCTACACCTTC
CASTQQDRGYGYTF
>-|TRBD1|TRBJ2-7|TRBV7-9
TGTGCCAGCAGCCCGACAGGGTCCTACGAGCAGTACTTC
CASSPTGSYEQYF
>few|TRBD1|TRBJ1-5|TRBV19
TGTGCCAGCTCCCCTCAGGGGGGTGAATGGTCCCAGCATTTT
CASSPQGGEWSQHF
>once|-|TRBJ2-3|TRBV4-1
TGCGCCAGCAGCCAAGGAGCCCGGGGAGCAGATACGCAGTATTTT
CASSQGARGADTQYF
>few|-|TRBJ1-3|TRBV2
TGTGCCAGCAGTGAACCGTGGCGAAACACCATATATTTT
CASSEPWRNTIYF
>-|TRBD1|TRBJ2-1|TRBV19
TGTGCCAGTAGTGCGACGCCGACAGGGTTTATGTTATACGAGCAGTTCTTC
CASSATPTGFMLYEQFF
>once|TRBD1|TRBJ1-1|TRBV7-8
TGTGCCAGCAGCTTAGGAGACAGGGGGCGCCCAGCTTTCTTT
CASSLGDRGRPAFF
>-|-|TRBJ2-7|TRBV5-5
TGTGCCAGCAGCTTGGCCTTGTCTTACGAGCAGTACTTC
CASSLALSYEQYF
>-|TRBD1|TRBJ1-2|TRBV15
TGTGCCACCAGCAGAGGGGACAGGTACAGCTATGGCTACACCTTC
CATSRGDRYSYGYTF
>-|TRBD2|TRBJ2-7|TRBV18
TGTGCCAGCTCACCCAACGTCGGCTTTAGCGGGGGGGCGGACGAGCAGTACTTC
CASSPNVGFSGGADEQYF
>-|TRBD2|TRBJ2-5|TRBV19
TGTGCCAGTAAGGGGACTAGCGGGGGGCCTAAACAAGAGACCCAGTACTTC
CASKGTSGGPKQETQYF
>-|-|TRBJ1-1|TRBV6-5
TGTGCCAGCAGTTGGGTAGACAGGACGAACACTGAAGCTTTCTTT
CASSWVDRTNTEAFF
>-|-|TRBJ2-7|TRBV4-1
TGCGCCAGCAGCCAAGATTGGGGGGGGCGGCAGCAGTACTTC
CASSQDWGGRQQYF
>-|-|TRBJ1-1|TRBV19
TGTGCCAGTACCCCGACAGGAAGATGGAACACTGAAGCTTTCTTT
CASTPTGRWNTEAFF
>-|TRBD2|TRBJ2-3|TRBV10-1
TGCGCCAGCAGTGAGGACTCTGGGGGTAGCGGGGTGTCAACGTATACGCAGTATTTT
CASSEDSGGSGVSTYTQYF
>-|-|TRBJ2-5|TRBV6-5
TGTGCCAGCAGTTACGGGACTGACCAAGAGACCCAGTACTTC
CASSYGTDQETQYF
>-|TRBD1|TRBJ2-1|TRBV7-8
TGTGCCAGCAGACCGGGACAGGGGATTGGTGAGCAGTTCTTC
CASRPGQGIGEQFF
>-|-|TRBJ1-5|TRBV5-1
TGCGCCAGCAGCTTGGCCGGAGGGCCCCCCAATCAGCCCCAGCATTTT
CASSLAGGPPNQPQHF
>-|TRBD1|TRBJ1-1|TRBV7-9
TGTGCCAGCAGCGCCGTCCTGAGGGGGCGCCGCGAGAACACTGAAGCTTTCTTT
CASSAVLRGRRENTEAFF
>-|-|TRBJ1-2|TRBV28
TGTGCCAGCAGTTTGGTAGAGGGCCTATATGGCTACACCTTC
CASSLVEGLYGYTF
>-|-|TRBJ2-1|TRBV18
TGTGCCAGCTCACTTACCGGGACATCGGGTGGCAATGAGCAGTTCTTC
CASSLTGTSGGNEQFF
>-|-|TRBJ2-1|TRBV5-1
TGCGCCAGCAGCTTGGGGGGCATGCCGTCCTACAATGAGCAGTTCTTC
CASSLGGMPSYNEQFF